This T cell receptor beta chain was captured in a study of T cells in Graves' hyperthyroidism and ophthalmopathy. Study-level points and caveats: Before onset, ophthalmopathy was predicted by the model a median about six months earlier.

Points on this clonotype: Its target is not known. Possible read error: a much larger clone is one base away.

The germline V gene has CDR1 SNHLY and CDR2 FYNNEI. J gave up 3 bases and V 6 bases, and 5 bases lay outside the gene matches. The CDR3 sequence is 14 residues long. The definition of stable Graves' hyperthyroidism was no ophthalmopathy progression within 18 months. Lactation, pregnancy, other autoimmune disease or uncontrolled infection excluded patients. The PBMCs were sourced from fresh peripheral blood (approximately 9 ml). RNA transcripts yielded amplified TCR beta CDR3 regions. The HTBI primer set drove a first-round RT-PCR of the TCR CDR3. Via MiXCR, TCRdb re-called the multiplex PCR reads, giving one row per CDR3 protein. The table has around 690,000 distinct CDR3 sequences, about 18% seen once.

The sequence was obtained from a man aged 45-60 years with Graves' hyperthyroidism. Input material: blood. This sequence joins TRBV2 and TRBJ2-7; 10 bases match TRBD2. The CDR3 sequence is CASRGSSGSYEQYF. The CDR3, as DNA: TGTGCCAGCAGGGGATCTAGCGGGAGCTACGAGCAGTACTTC.